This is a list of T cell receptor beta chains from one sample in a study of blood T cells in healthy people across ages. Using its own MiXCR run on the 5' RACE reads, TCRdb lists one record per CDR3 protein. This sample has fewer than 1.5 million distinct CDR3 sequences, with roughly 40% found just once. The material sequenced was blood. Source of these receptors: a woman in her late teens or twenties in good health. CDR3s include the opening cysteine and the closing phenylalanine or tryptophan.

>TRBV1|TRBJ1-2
CTSSQGTAYGYTF
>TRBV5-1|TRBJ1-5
CASSLDRATNQSQHF
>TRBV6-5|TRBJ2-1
CASSYSMTVGNEQFF
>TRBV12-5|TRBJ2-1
CASGLGQGFYEQFF
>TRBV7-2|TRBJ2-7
CASSLGPSSEQYF
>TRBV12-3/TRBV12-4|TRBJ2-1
CASSRTSVDEQFF
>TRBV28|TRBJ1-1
CASSPLEGGGYTEAFF
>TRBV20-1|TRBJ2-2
CSARRRELNTGELFF
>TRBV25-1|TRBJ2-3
CASSEGTLAQYF
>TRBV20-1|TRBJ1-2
CSARAQGEEDGYTF
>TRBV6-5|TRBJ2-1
CASSYKQSSYNEQFF
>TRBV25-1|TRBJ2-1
CASSDFRQGDSYNEQFF
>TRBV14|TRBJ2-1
CASSQVRDRAYEQFF
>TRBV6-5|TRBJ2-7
CASSYRGGIYEQYF
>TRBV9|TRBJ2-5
CASSRTGTGGLAGGRETQYF
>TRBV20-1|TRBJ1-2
CSAAPNYGYTF
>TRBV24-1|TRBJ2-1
CATSDASGEEQFF
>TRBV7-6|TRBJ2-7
CASSLHGFSYEQYF
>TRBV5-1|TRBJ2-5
CASSFGQGQETQYF
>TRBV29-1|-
CSVMSGIPNEQYF
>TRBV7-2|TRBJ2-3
CVSSQFNPSAQYF
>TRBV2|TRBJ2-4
CASRYWDNSNEQYF
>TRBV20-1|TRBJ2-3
CSADPGGSADTQYF
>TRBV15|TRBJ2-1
CATSTITSGSYNEQFF
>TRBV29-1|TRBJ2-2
CSVSTGGSRTGELFF
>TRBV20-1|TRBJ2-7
CSAPGLAGGPSYEQYF
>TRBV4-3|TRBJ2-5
CASSQVQGAGGTQYF
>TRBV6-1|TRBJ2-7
CASSEGEESPYEQYF
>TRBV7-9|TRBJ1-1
CASHGGFTEAFF
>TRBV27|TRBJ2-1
CASSLLSGGNEQFF
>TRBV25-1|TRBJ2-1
CASSDPTIAGGHNEQFF
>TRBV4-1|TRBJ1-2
CASSQVSEEGWVRGYTF
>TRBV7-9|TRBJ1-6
CASSLGTGLGSPLHF
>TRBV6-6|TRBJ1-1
CASSNTENTEAFF
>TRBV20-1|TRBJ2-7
CSANPGTNSYEQYF
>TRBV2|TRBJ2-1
CASLGVAGTSYNEQFF
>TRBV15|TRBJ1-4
CATSLNALGEKLFF
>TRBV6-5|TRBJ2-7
CASSPTLTLGRNEQYF
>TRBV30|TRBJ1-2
CAWSYQPEGYTF
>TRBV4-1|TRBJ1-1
CASSQDQGGWNTEAFF
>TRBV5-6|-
CASSFRQGADEQYF
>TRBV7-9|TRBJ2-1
CASGLWASGSSYNEQFF
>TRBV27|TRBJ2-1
CASLRRLAGGNEQFF
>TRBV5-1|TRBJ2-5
CASSLARVGDEQYF
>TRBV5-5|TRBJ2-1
CASSLSRLGYNEQFF
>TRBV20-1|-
CSAILAASAGTQYF
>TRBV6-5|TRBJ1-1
CASRRGLNTEAFF
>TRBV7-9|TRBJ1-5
CASSLVFQPQHF
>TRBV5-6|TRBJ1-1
CASRLFGNTEAFF
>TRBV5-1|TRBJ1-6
CASSWGEGNSPLHF
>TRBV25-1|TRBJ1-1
CASSETGGYTEAFF
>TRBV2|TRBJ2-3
CASSETDDTQYF